The present TCR beta chain was sequenced within a study of T cells in Graves' hyperthyroidism and ophthalmopathy. The ends were cut back, 5 bases at V and 3 bases at J, with 18 bases in the middle. This CDR3 is 16 amino acids long. Germline V gives CDR1 SEHNR, CDR2 FQNEAQ (reference sequence). Using RNA transcripts as the source, TCR beta CDR3 regions were amplified. Researchers ran a first-round RT-PCR on the TCR CDR3 using the HTBI primer set. Each CDR3 protein gets one entry after TCRdb re-called the multiplex PCR reads with MiXCR. The table lists a few hundred thousand distinct CDR3 sequences, roughly 15% of them singletons. More than 8.5 ml of fresh peripheral blood supplied the PBMCs. This clonotype was seen many times.

This TCR derives from a woman between 50 and 59 years old with Graves' hyperthyroidism that later progressed to Graves' ophthalmopathy. The sample taken for sequencing was blood. V usage is TRBV7-9 and J usage is TRBJ2-3, with D unclear. The CDR3 spells CASSPKWTSRTDTQYF. The CDR3 nucleotides read TGTGCCAGCAGCCCTAAGTGGACGAGTCGAACAGATACGCAGTATTTT. The full variable domain, with the rest looked up from reference TRBV7-9 and TRBJ2-3, is DTGVSQNPRHKITKRGQNVTFRCDPISEHNRLYWYRQTLGQGPEFLTYFQNEAQLEKSRLLSDRFSAERPKGSFSTLEIQRTEQGDSAMYLCASSPKWTSRTDTQYFGPGTRLTVL.